This TCR beta chain was sequenced during a study of blood T cells in healthy people across ages. Primed by a sample-barcoded 5' primer and a J-beta primer mix, a second PCR proceeded for roughly 7 to 12 cycles. TCRdb fed the 5' RACE reads into MiXCR, producing one record per CDR3 protein. This sample has some 920,000 distinct CDR3 sequences, with roughly half found just once. The CDR3 sequence is 15 residues long. Trimming removed 4 bases at V and 3 bases at J, with 15 bases between. Germline-derived CDR1 and CDR2 are SGHTA and FQGNSA. The sample holds a few counts of this clonotype. The chain uses TRBV7-2 and TRBJ2-5; D possibly corresponds to TRBD2 (6 bases). Sequencing input: blood. The TCR originated in a woman aged 60 to 75 in good health. CDR3 loop: CASSSRIRREETQYF. In nucleotides, the CDR3 is TGTGCCAGCAGCTCCAGAATTAGGAGGGAAGAGACCCAGTACTTC.